The T cell receptor beta chain described here comes from a study of OX40 agonist ivuxolimab in advanced cancers. Background on the study: Mean age around 60 years, range about 20 to 79; around 80% male.

Repertoires were generated with immunoSEQ multiplex PCR, while TCRdb's copy carries only in-frame clones and drops some. The repertoire holds approximately 11,000 clones, more than 70% seen once, with 25% to 35% in the top ten. On this clone: Its antigen is as yet unknown.

Findings and limits, study-wide: In the 0.1 to 3.0 mg/kg range, CD4+ and CD8+ blood T cells had expanded clonally by week 6.

Sampling times: baseline, cycle 4 day 1, cycle 7 day 1. This CDR3 spans 15 amino acids. Germline V CDR1 and CDR2: LNHDA, SQIVND (reference sequence). Deletions cut 5 bases from V and 0 bases from J, with 10 bases between. The sequence came from an adult with an advanced solid tumor such as melanoma, head and neck, liver or kidney cancer. The chain recombines TRBV19 with TRBJ1-4; D uncertain. Sequenced here: CD4+ or CD8+ T cells sorted from blood, sampled in a trial of the OX40 agonist ivuxolimab. The DNA for the CDR3 is TGTGCCAGTAGTCAGATTTTTGCAACTAATGAAAAACTGTTTTTT. Amino acids: CASSQIFATNEKLFF.